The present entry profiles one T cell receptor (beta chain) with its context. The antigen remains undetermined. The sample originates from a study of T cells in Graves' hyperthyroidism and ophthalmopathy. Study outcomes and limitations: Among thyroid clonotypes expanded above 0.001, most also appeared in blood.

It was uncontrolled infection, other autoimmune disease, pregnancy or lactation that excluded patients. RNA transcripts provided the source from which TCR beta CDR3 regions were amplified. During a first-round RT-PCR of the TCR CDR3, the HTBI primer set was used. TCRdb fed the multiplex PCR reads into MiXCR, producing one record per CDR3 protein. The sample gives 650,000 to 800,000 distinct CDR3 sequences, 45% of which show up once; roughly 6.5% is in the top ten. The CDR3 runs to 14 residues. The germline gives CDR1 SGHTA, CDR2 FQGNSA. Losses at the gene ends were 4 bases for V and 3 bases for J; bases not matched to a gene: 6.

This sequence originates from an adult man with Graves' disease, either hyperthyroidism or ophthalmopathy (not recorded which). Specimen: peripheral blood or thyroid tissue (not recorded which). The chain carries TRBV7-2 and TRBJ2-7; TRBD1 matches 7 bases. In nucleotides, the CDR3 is TGTGCCAGCAGCTCGGACAGGTGGGGCTACGAGCAGTACTTC. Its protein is CASSSDRWGYEQYF.